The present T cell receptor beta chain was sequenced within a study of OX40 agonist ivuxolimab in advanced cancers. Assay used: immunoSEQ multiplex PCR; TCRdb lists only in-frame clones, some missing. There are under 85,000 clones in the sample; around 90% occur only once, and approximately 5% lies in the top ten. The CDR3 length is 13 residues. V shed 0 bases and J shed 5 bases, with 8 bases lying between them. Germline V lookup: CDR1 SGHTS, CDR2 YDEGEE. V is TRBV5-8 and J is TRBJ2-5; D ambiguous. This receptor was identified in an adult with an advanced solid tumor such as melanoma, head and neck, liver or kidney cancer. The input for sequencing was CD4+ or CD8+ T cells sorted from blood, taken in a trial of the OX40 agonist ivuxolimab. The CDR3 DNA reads TGTGCCAGCAGCTTGGCTCTCCGGGAGACCCAGTACTTC. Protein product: CASSLALRETQYF.